A selection of T cell receptor beta chains follows, all from one sample in a study of cytomegalovirus exposure and HLA in healthy donors. Method: immunoSEQ multiplex PCR; TCRdb's copy keeps in-frame clones and lacks some. The sample includes 100,000 to 150,000 clones, approximately 95% seen only once; the top ten take 1.5% to 2%. The sample consisted of PBMCs. The receptors originated from a man aged 18 to 30 in good health and CMV-seronegative. CDR3s include the opening cysteine and the closing phenylalanine or tryptophan. The D gene is left open where the match is weak. Clone size appears in some rows only: once, few, many, or a class for an expanded clone.

>-|-|TRBJ2-7|TRBV11-3
TGTGCCAGCAGCTTAGAGGCGGGGCGCGAGCAGTACTTC
CASSLEAGREQYF
>TRBD2|medium-sized|TRBJ2-7|TRBV5-5
TGTGCCAGCAGCAGGAACGCAGGGACTAGCGGGCTCACCGCCTACGAGCAGTACTTC
CASSRNAGTSGLTAYEQYF
>TRBD1|-|TRBJ1-1|TRBV27
TGTGCCAGCAGTTTCGGGACAGCAGACACTGAAGCTTTCTTT
CASSFGTADTEAFF
>TRBD2|-|TRBJ2-1|TRBV19
TGTGCCAGTAGACTCGGACTAGCGGGAGTAGGGAATGAGCAGTTCTTC
CASRLGLAGVGNEQFF
>-|-|TRBJ2-7|TRBV9
TGTGCCAGCAGCGTAGATGCTAGTAGCTCCTACGAGCAGTACTTC
CASSVDASSSYEQYF
>-|-|TRBJ1-2|TRBV5-6
TGTGCCAGCAGCTTTCGTTTGACAGGCAGCAATGGCTACACCTTC
CASSFRLTGSNGYTF
>TRBD2|-|TRBJ2-7|TRBV15
TGTGCCACCAGCCTGTGGGAGGGGTACGAGCAGTACTTC
CATSLWEGYEQYF
>TRBD2|-|TRBJ2-1|TRBV9
TGTGCCAGCAGCGTAGTAGCGGGAGGGTCTGGAGAGCAGTTCTTC
CASSVVAGGSGEQFF
>TRBD2|-|TRBJ2-7|TRBV10-1
TGCGCCAGCAGACTCTCAGCGGGGAGGACCGCCAGCTCCTACGAGCAGTACTTC
CASRLSAGRTASSYEQYF
>-|-|TRBJ2-3|TRBV30
TGTGCCTTTCAGGGTGGCACAGATACGCAGTATTTT
CAFQGGTDTQYF
>TRBD1|-|TRBJ1-2|TRBV7-2
TGTGCCAGCAGCTCGCAGGGGGTCGGCTATGGCTACACCTTC
CASSSQGVGYGYTF
>-|-|TRBJ2-2|TRBV5-1
TGCGCCAGCAGCTTGGTGGGACCGGGCAGGGGAAACACCGGGGAGCTGTTTTTT
CASSLVGPGRGNTGELFF
>-|once|TRBJ2-5|TRBV9
TGTGCCAGCAGCGTAGGCCCCGGGCAAGAGACCCAGTACTTC
CASSVGPGQETQYF
>-|-|TRBJ1-3|TRBV6-1
TGTGCCAGCAGTGAGGGGCAGGCAAAAAACACCATATATTTT
CASSEGQAKNTIYF
>-|-|TRBJ1-1|TRBV7-9
TGTGCCAGCAGCCTGAGGACAGAAGCTTTCTTT
CASSLRTEAFF
>-|-|TRBJ2-5|TRBV9
TGTGCCAGCAGCGCGCATAAGGGCGGGGCAGAGACCCAGTACTTC
CASSAHKGGAETQYF
>-|-|TRBJ2-1|TRBV10-3
TGTGCCATCAGTGATCCCGGGACATCGACAAACAATGAGCAGTTCTTC
CAISDPGTSTNNEQFF
>-|-|TRBJ2-7|TRBV7-8
TGTGCCAGCAGCCCAGCTTCGGGTATGGTCCACGAGCAGTACTTC
CASSPASGMVHEQYF
>-|once|TRBJ2-3|TRBV2
TGTGCCAGCAAATTCAAGAGTCCAGATACGCAGTATTTT
CASKFKSPDTQYF
>TRBD1|-|TRBJ2-7|TRBV20-1
TGCAGTGCGCAAACAGGGGGGGAGCAGTACTTC
CSAQTGGEQYF
>-|-|TRBJ1-1|TRBV10-3
TGTGCCATCAGTGCGGAAGGAAGTTCGGGAGTCACTGAAGCTTTCTTT
CAISAEGSSGVTEAFF
>TRBD2|-|TRBJ2-7|TRBV7-2
TGTGCCAGCAGCTTAGCCTTTAGCGGGCCCCCCTACGAGCAGTACTTC
CASSLAFSGPPYEQYF
>-|-|TRBJ2-7|TRBV5-1
TGCGCCAGCAGCGCGGGACAGTCCTACGAGCAGTACTTC
CASSAGQSYEQYF
>TRBD1|-|TRBJ2-2|TRBV28
TGTGCCAGCAGCCTGGGACAGGGGGCGGCCGGGGAGCTGTTTTTT
CASSLGQGAAGELFF
>-|-|TRBJ2-1|TRBV30
TGTGCCTGGAGTCGGTACAGCGGGCTACCCCACAATGAGCAGTTCTTC
CAWSRYSGLPHNEQFF
>TRBD1|-|TRBJ1-1|TRBV27
TGTGCCAGCAGTTTAGGTGACAGGGCCGAAGCTTTCTTT
CASSLGDRAEAFF
>TRBD2|-|TRBJ2-4|TRBV7-2
TGTGCCAGCAGCTCGAGGACTAGCGGGACGGACATTCAGTACTTC
CASSSRTSGTDIQYF
>-|-|TRBJ2-7|TRBV11-3
TGTGCCAGCAGCTTCGGGGGTGAGGGCGAGCAGTACTTC
CASSFGGEGEQYF
>TRBD2|-|TRBJ2-1|TRBV7-9
TGTGCCAGCAGTTCTAGCGGAAAAGGTGAGCAGTTCTTC
CASSSSGKGEQFF
>-|-|TRBJ1-1|TRBV18
TGTGCCAGCTCCCCTAGCGGGGGGACGGGCCAGGGGGCTTTCTTT
CASSPSGGTGQGAFF
>TRBD1|-|TRBJ2-7|TRBV7-9
TGTGCCAGCAGCTTCCCAGGGGGCAGCTACGAGCAGTACTTC
CASSFPGGSYEQYF
>-|-|TRBJ2-1|TRBV14
TGTGCCAGCAGCCAAGAATTGGCACTAGCTAGAGATGAGCAGTTCTTC
CASSQELALARDEQFF
>-|-|TRBJ1-5|TRBV30
TGTGCCTGGAGTGTAGGCCCTCGGGGTCAGCCCCAGCATTTT
CAWSVGPRGQPQHF
>TRBD2|-|TRBJ2-5|TRBV7-9
TGTGCCAGCAGCCGTATGAGCGGGAACAAAGAGACCCAGTACTTC
CASSRMSGNKETQYF
>TRBD1|-|TRBJ1-2|TRBV7-9
TGTGCCAGCCAAGGTATAGGGACAGAAGCCTCTAACTATGGCTACACCTTC
CASQGIGTEASNYGYTF
>-|-|TRBJ1-2|TRBV6-5
TGTGCCAGCAGAAGGGAGCGGCAGGCGATATATGGCTACACCTTC
CASRRERQAIYGYTF
>TRBD2|-|TRBJ2-1|TRBV25-1
TGTGCCAGCAGTAGACTAGCGGGAGGCAGCCATCGCGACAATGAGCAGTTCTTC
CASSRLAGGSHRDNEQFF